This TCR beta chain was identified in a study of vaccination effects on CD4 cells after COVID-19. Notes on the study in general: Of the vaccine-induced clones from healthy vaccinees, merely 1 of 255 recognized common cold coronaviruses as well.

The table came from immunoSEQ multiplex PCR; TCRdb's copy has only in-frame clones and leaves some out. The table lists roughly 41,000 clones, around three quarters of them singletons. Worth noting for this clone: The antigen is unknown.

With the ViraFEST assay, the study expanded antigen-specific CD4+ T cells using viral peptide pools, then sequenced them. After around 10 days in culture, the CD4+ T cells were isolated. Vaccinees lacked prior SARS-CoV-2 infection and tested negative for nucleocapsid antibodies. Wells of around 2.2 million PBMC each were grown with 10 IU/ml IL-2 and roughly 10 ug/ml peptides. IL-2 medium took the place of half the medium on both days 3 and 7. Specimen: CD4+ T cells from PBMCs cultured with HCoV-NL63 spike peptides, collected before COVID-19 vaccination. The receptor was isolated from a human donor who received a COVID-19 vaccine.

The chain's CDR3 is CASSPGQGRSGANVLTF. DNA for the CDR3: TGTGCCAGCAGTCCGGGACAGGGTCGCTCTGGGGCCAACGTCCTGACTTTC. The chain has TRBV6-4 and TRBJ2-6; the match to TRBD1 covers 9 bases. The CDR3 has 17 residues. The V segment lost 5 bases and the J segment 0 bases; nucleotides outside the gene matches: 5. Looked up from germline, CDR1 is MRHNA and CDR2 is SNTAGT.